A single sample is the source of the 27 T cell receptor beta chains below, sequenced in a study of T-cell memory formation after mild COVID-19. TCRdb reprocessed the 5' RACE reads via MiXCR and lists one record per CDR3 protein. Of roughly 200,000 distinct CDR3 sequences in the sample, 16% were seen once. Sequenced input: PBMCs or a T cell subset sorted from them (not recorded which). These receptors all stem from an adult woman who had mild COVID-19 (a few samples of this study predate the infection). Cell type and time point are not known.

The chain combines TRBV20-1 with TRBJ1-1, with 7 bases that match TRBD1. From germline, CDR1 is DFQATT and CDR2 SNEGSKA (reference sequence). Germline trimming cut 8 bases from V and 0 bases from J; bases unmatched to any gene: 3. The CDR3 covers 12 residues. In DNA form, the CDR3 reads TGCAGTCCGACAGGGATGAACACTGAAGCTTTCTTT. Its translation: CSPTGMNTEAFF.

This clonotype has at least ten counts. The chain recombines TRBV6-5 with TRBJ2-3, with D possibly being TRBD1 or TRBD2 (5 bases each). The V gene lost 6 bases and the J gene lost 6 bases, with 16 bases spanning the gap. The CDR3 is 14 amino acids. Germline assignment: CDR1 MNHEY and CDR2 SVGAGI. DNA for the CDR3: TGTGCCAGCAGATCCGGGGCAGCCCGGGATACGCAGTATTTT. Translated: CASRSGAARDTQYF.

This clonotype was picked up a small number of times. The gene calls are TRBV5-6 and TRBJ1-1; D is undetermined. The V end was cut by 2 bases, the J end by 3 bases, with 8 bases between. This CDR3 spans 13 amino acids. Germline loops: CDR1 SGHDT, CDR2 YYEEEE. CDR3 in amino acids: CASSFDYYTEAFF. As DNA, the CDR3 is TGTGCCAGCAGCTTCGACTATTACACTGAAGCTTTCTTT.

The CDR3 loop reads CASSLMNEQFF. In DNA form, the CDR3 reads TGCGCCAGCAGCTTGATGAATGAGCAGTTCTTC. The V gene is TRBV5-1, the J gene TRBJ2-1; D unresolved. Looked up from germline, CDR1 is SGHRS and CDR2 is YFSETQ. V lost 1 base, J lost 7 bases, and 3 bases lay in between. This CDR3 has 11 amino acids.

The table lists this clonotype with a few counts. CDR3 in DNA: TGCGCCAGCTTACGGGACACCGGCTACGAGCAGTACTTC. Amino acids: CASLRDTGYEQYF. This sequence joins TRBV10-2 and TRBJ2-7; a weak D match, TRBD1 (6 bases). The length of the CDR3 is 13 residues. Germline CDR1 and CDR2: WSHSY and SAAADI. Trimming left V 8 bases short and J 3 bases short, with 14 bases between.

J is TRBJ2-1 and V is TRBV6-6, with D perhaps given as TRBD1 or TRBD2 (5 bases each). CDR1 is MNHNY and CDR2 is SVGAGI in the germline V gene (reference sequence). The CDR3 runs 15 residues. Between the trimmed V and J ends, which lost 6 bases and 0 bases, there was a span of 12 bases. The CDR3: CASRVGESSYNEQFF. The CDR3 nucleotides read TGTGCCAGCAGAGTAGGGGAGAGCTCCTACAATGAGCAGTTCTTC.

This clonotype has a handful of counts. In DNA form, the CDR3 reads TGTGCCAGCAGCGCAGGGACAGGGAATGAGGTCCGGGAGCTGTTTTTT. Translating gives CASSAGTGNEVRELFF. The rearrangement joins TRBV11-2 to TRBJ2-2; 9 positions agree with TRBD1. J was trimmed by 9 bases and V by 5 bases; bases with no gene match: 13. The CDR3 runs to 16 residues. Germline assignment: CDR1 SGHAT and CDR2 FQNNGV.

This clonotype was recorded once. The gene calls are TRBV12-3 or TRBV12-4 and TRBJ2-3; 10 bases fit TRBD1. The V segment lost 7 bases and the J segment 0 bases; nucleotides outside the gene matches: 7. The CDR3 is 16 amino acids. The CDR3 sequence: CASTQRTGGSTDTQYF. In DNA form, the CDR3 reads TGTGCCAGCACCCAAAGGACAGGGGGTAGCACAGATACGCAGTATTTT.

This CDR3 is CATRPSGGNTEAFF. The CDR3 bases are TGTGCCACCCGCCCCTCGGGGGGGAACACTGAAGCTTTCTTT. V and J are TRBV24-1 and TRBJ1-1; D might be TRBD1 (5 bases). In germline, CDR1 is KGHDR, CDR2 SFDVKD. With 9 bases removed from V and 1 base from J, the gap between germline ends came to 14 bases. The CDR3 is 14 residues long.

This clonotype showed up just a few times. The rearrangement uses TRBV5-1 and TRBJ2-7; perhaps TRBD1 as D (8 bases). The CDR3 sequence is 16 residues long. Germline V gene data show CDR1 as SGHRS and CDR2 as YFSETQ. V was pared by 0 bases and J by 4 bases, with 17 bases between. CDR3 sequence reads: CASSLVPAGQVYEQYF. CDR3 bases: TGCGCCAGCAGCTTGGTCCCAGCGGGACAGGTTTACGAGCAGTACTTC.

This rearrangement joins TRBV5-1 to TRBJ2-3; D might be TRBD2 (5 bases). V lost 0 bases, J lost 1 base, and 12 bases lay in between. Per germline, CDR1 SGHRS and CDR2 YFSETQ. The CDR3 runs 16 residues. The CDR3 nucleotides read TGCGCCAGCAGCTTGGTTGCGGGCCGCCGCACAGATACGCAGTATTTT. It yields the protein CASSLVAGRRTDTQYF.

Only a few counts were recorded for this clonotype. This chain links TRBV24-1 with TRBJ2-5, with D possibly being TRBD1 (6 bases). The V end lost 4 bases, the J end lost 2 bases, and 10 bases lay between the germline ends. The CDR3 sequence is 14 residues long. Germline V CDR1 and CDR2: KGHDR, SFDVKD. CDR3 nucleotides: TGTGCCACCAGTGACGAAGACAGGCAAGAGACCCAGTACTTC. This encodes CATSDEDRQETQYF.

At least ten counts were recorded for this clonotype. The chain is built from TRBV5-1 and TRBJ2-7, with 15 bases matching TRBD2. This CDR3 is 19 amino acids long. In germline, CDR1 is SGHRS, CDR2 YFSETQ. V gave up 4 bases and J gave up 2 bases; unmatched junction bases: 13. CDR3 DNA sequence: TGCGCCAGCAGCCTGCCCCCGGGACTAGCGGGAGGAACGGCCTACGAGCAGTACTTC. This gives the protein CASSLPPGLAGGTAYEQYF.

CDR3 sequence reads: CASSPRGQGLGTEAFF. Written as DNA, the CDR3 is TGCGCCAGCAGCCCCAGAGGACAGGGTTTGGGGACTGAAGCTTTCTTT. The V call is TRBV5-1, the J call TRBJ1-1; 8 nucleotides line up with TRBD1. Germline trimming cut 4 bases from V and 5 bases from J; bases unmatched to any gene: 13. The CDR3 runs 16 residues. Germline-derived CDR1 and CDR2 are SGHRS and YFSETQ.

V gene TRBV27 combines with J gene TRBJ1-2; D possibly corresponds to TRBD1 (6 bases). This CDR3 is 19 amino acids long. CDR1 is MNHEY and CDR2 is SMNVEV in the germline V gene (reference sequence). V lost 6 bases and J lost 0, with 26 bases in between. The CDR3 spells CASSPGGLRDLMTNYGYTF. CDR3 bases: TGTGCCAGCAGCCCGGGGGGCCTCAGGGACCTGATGACTAACTATGGCTACACCTTC.

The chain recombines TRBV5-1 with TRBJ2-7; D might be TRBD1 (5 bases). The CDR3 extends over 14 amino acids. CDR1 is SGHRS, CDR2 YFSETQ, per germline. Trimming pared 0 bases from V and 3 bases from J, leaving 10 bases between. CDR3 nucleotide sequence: TGCGCCAGCAGCTTGGACAGGTTCTACTACGAGCAGTACTTC. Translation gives CASSLDRFYYEQYF. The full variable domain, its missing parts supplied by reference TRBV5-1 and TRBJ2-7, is KAGVTQTPRYLIKTRGQQVTLSCSPISGHRSVSWYQQTPGQGLQFLFEYFSETQRNKGNFPGRFSGRQFSNSRSEMNVSTLELGDSALYLCASSLDRFYYEQYFGPGTRLTVT.

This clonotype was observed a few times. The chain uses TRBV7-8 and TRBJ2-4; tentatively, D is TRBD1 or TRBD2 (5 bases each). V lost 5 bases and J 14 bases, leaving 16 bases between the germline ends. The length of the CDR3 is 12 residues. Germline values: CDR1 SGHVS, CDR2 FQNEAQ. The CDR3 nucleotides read TGTGCCAGCAGCACGGGACCCTGGTCTGAGTACTTC. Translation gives CASSTGPWSEYF.

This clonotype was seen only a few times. CDR3 coding DNA: TGTGCCAGCAGCCTGACAGGGGTTGGGGCCAACGTCCTGACTTTC. The encoded protein is CASSLTGVGANVLTF. The V and J genes are TRBV3-1 and TRBJ2-6, with TRBD1 matching over 8 bases. The CDR3 extends over 15 amino acids. Germline V lookup: CDR1 LGHDT, CDR2 YNNKEL (reference sequence). V shed 4 bases and J 3 bases; nucleotides not matched to a gene: 2.

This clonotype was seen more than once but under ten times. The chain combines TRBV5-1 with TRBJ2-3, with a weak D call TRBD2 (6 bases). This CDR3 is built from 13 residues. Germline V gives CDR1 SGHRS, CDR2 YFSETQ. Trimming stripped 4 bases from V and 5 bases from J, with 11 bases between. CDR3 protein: CASSPGDLDTQYF. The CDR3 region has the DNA TGCGCCAGCAGCCCGGGGGATTTAGATACGCAGTATTTT.

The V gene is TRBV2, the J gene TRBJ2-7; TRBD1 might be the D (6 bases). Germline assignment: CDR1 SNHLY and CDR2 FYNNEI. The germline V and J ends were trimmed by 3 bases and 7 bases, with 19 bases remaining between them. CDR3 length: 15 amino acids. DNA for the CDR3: TGTGCCAGCAGTGATGGCAGGGGCCGGGTGGGGGAGCAGTACTTC. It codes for CASSDGRGRVGEQYF.

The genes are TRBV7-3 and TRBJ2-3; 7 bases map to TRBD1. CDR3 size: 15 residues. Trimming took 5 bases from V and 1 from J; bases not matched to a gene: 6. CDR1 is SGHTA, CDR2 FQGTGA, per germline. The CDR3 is CASSPTGVGTDTQYF. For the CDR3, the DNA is TGTGCCAGCAGCCCTACAGGGGTGGGCACAGATACGCAGTATTTT.

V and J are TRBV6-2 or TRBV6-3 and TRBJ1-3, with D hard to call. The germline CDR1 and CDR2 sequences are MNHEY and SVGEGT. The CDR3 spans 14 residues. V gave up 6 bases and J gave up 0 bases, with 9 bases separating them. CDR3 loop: CASSKPTSGNTIYF. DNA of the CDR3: TGTGCCAGCAGCAAGCCGACCTCTGGAAACACCATATATTTT.

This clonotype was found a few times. In nucleotides, the CDR3 is TGTGCCAGCTCACCGAGACTAGCTAGCCACAATGAGCAGTTCTTC. Its translation is CASSPRLASHNEQFF. The rearrangement joins TRBV18 to TRBJ2-1, with TRBD2 matching 7 bases. Germline V gives CDR1 KGHSH, CDR2 LQKENI. With 3 bases clipped from V and 5 bases from J, the junction kept 7 bases outside the gene matches. The CDR3 has 15 residues.

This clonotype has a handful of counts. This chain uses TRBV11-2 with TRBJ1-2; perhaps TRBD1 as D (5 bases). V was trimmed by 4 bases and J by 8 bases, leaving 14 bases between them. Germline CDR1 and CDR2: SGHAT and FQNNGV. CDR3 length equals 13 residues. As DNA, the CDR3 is TGTGCCAGCAGCTCGCAGGGCTCTCTCGGCTACACCTTC. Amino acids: CASSSQGSLGYTF.

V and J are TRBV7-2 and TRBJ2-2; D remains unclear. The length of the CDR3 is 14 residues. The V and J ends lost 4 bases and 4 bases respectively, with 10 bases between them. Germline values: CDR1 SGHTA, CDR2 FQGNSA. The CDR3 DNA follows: TGTGCCAGCAGCTCCAAGCGTCCCACCGGGGAGCTGTTTTTT. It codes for CASSSKRPTGELFF.

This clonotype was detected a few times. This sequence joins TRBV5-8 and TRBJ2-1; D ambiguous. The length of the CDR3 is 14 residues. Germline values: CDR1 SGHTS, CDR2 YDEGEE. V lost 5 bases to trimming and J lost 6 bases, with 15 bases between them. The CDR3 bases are TGTGCCAGCAGACCCGAATGGCCTTCCAATGAGCAGTTCTTC. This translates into CASRPEWPSNEQFF.

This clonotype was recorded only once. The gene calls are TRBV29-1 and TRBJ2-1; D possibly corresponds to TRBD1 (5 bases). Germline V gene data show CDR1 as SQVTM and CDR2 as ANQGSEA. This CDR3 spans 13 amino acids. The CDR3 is CRGPNPGTAFKFF. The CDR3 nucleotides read TGCAGGGGGCCCAACCCTGGTACAGCCTTCAAGTTCTTC.